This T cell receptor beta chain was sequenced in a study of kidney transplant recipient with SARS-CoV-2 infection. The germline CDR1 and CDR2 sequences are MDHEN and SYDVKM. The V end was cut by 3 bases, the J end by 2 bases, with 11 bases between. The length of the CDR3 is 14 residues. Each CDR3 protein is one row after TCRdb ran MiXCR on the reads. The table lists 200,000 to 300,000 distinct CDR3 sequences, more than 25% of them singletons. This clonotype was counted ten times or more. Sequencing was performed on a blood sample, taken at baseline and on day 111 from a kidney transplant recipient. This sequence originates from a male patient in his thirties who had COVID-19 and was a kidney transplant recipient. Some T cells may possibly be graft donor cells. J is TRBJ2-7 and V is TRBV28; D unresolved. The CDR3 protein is CASSFGGLTYEQYF. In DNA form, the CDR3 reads TGTGCCAGCAGTTTTGGCGGTCTCACCTACGAGCAGTACTTC.